The sequence of this T cell receptor (beta chain) was determined in a study of T cells in Graves' hyperthyroidism and ophthalmopathy. The germline gives CDR1 MDHEN, CDR2 SYDVKM. Trimming pared 5 bases from V and 5 bases from J, leaving 7 bases between. This CDR3 is built from 12 residues. This clonotype occurred many times. Researchers amplified the TCR beta CDR3 regions from RNA transcripts. First-round RT-PCR of the TCR CDR3 relied on the HTBI primer set. TCRdb called the multiplex PCR reads again in MiXCR, with one record for every CDR3 protein. Seen here are about 350,000 distinct CDR3 sequences, approximately 17% observed once, and the top ten hold around 35%.

The chain recombines TRBV28 with TRBJ1-5, with no clear D. The source of this sequence is a woman aged 25 to 45 with Graves' hyperthyroidism that later progressed to Graves' ophthalmopathy. Sequencing used blood. CDR3 nucleotide sequence: TGTGCCAGCAGTCCCCTTGATCAGCCCCAGCATTTT. Its protein is CASSPLDQPQHF.